This paragraph reports one T cell receptor beta chain. Profiling relied on immunoSEQ multiplex PCR, and the TCRdb table lists in-frame clones only, not all of them. The sample has around 200,000 clones, 85% to 95% seen once. Between the trimmed V and J ends, which lost 3 bases and 0 bases, there was a span of 9 bases. Germline CDR1 LNHDA, CDR2 SQIVND (reference sequence). The CDR3 covers 14 residues. This sample is drawn from a study of shared clonotypes between healthy human individuals. The rearrangement links TRBV19 to TRBJ2-7, with D unresolved. The sequenced sample consisted of naive CD4+ T cells sorted from blood. Sample subset: CD45RA+ positively selected. This TCR derives from a woman in her 30s in good health. CDR3 loop: CASSIARSSYEQYF. The CDR3, as DNA: TGTGCCAGTAGTATCGCCAGGAGCTCCTACGAGCAGTACTTC.